This passage covers 6 T cell receptor beta chains from one sample sequenced in a study of shared clonotypes between healthy human individuals. Generated by immunoSEQ multiplex PCR, the TCRdb table keeps only in-frame clones and is missing some. Among about 600,000 clones listed, 97% were seen once. Sequenced: naive CD4+ T cells sorted from blood. The subset is: CD45RA+ positively selected. These TCRs come from a young woman in good health.

The chain is built from TRBV6-5 and TRBJ1-2; 7 bases fit TRBD1. V shed 2 bases and J 8 bases; nucleotides not matched to a gene: 11. Germline V gene data show CDR1 as MNHEY and CDR2 as SVGAGI. The CDR3 runs 15 residues. In DNA form, the CDR3 reads TGTGCCAGCAGTTACACGGGACAGTTGGGGAGAGGCTACACCTTC. Translating it yields CASSYTGQLGRGYTF.

This chain links TRBV29-1 with TRBJ2-2; 13 bases align to TRBD2. The CDR3 runs to 15 residues. Germline V gives CDR1 SQVTM, CDR2 ANQGSEA. The ends lost 7 bases at V and 6 bases at J; junction bases unmatched: 8. The CDR3 DNA reads as TGCAGCGGTGGGACTAGCGGGAAATCCTCCGGGGAGCTGTTTTTT. Residues: CSGGTSGKSSGELFF.

The chain recombines TRBV5-5 with TRBJ2-7, with unresolved D. The germline CDR1 and CDR2 sequences are SGHKS and YYEKEE (reference sequence). Trimming cost V 0 bases and J 2 bases, with 15 bases left between them. The CDR3 consists of 16 residues. CDR3 sequence reads: CASSLGHGTSAYEQYF. As DNA, the CDR3 is TGTGCCAGCAGCTTGGGCCACGGTACATCGGCCTACGAGCAGTACTTC.

V usage is TRBV19 and J usage is TRBJ2-5, with TRBD2 identical over 10 bases. The germline V gene encodes CDR1 LNHDA and CDR2 SQIVND (reference sequence). J was trimmed by 5 bases and V by 3 bases; bases with no gene match: 6. There are 15 residues in the CDR3. CDR3: CASSIKAGGLETQYF. The CDR3 nucleotides read TGTGCCAGTAGTATCAAAGCGGGAGGGTTGGAGACCCAGTACTTC.

The chain is built from TRBV5-1 and TRBJ1-1, with D perhaps matching TRBD1 (6 bases). V was cut by 6 bases and J by 5 bases, with 14 bases left in between. This CDR3 is built from 13 residues. Germline values: CDR1 SGHRS, CDR2 YFSETQ. The CDR3 DNA reads as TGCGCCAGCATGGGCAGGGGAAGAACTGAAGCTTTCTTT. Its translation: CASMGRGRTEAFF. Together with reference TRBV5-1 and TRBJ1-1, the CDR3 gives the full variable domain: KAGVTQTPRYLIKTRGQQVTLSCSPISGHRSVSWYQQTPGQGLQFLFEYFSETQRNKGNFPGRFSGRQFSNSRSEMNVSTLELGDSALYLCASMGRGRTEAFFGQGTRLTVV.

The J gene is TRBJ2-7, the V gene TRBV5-4; D is unresolved. This CDR3 has 16 residues. Germline V gene lookup returns CDR1 SGHNT and CDR2 YYREEE (reference sequence). Trimming cost V 4 bases and J 2 bases, with 19 bases left between them. In DNA, the CDR3 is TGTGCCAGCAGCCCGGAAGGTGGTATCCGGACCTACGAGCAGTACTTC. It yields the protein CASSPEGGIRTYEQYF.